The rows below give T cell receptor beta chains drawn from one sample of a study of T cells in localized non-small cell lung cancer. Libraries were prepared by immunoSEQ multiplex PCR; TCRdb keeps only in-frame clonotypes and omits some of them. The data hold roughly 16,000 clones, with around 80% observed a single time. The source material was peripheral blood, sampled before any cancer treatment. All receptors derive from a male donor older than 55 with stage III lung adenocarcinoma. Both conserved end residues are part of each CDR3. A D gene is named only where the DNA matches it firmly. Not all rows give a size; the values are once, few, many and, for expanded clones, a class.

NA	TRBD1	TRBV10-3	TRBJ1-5	CATGTVNQPQHF	TGTGCCACCGGGACAGTCAATCAGCCCCAGCATTTT
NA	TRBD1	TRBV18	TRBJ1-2	CASSPMDRGLAGYTF	TGTGCCAGCTCACCGATGGACAGGGGGCTAGCGGGCTACACCTTC
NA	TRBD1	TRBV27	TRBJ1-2	CASSYTGGPNYGYTF	TGTGCCAGCAGTTACACAGGGGGACCCAACTATGGCTACACCTTC
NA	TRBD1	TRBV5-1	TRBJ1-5	CASSLGTGRSDQPQHF	TGCGCCAGCAGCTTGGGGACAGGGAGGTCGGATCAGCCCCAGCATTTT
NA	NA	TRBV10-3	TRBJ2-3	CATALLGPLTDTQYF	TGTGCCACCGCCTTACTAGGCCCTCTCACAGATACGCAGTATTTT
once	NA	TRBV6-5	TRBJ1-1	CASSYSPGDTEAFF	TGTGCCAGCAGTTATAGCCCGGGGGACACTGAAGCTTTCTTT
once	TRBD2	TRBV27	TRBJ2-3	CASSPRRSSGGGTDTQYF	TGTGCCAGCAGTCCCCGGCGGTCTAGCGGGGGTGGCACAGATACGCAGTATTTT
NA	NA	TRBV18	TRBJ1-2	CASSPTGFIGYTF	TGTGCCAGCTCACCGACGGGATTTATAGGCTACACCTTC
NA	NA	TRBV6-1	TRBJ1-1	CASIKTPLLNEAFF	TGTGCCAGCATCAAGACACCATTGCTCAATGAAGCTTTCTTT
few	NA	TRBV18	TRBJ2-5	CASSRGREETQYF	TGTGCCAGCTCACGAGGACGGGAAGAGACCCAGTACTTC
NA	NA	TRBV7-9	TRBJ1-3	CASSLPQASGNTIYF	TGTGCCAGCAGCTTACCCCAGGCCTCTGGAAACACCATATATTTT
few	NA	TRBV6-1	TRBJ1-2	CASRGQPNYGYTF	TGTGCCAGCAGAGGACAGCCTAACTATGGCTACACCTTC
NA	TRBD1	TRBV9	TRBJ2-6	CASSVRTGSISGANVLTF	TGTGCCAGCAGCGTAAGGACAGGGTCAATCTCTGGGGCCAACGTCCTGACTTTC
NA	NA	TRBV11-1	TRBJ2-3	CASSLYSGDTQYF	TGTGCCAGCAGCCTCTACAGCGGTGATACGCAGTATTTT
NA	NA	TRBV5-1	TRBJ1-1	CASSGRGSMNTEAFF	TGCGCCAGCAGCGGCAGAGGAAGCATGAACACTGAAGCTTTCTTT
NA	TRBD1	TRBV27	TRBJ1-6	CASSPQTGTKSPLHF	TGTGCCAGCAGTCCACAGACAGGGACTAAATCACCCCTCCACTTT
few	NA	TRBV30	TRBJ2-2	CAWTTGLNTGELFF	TGTGCCTGGACGACGGGACTCAACACCGGGGAGCTGTTTTTT
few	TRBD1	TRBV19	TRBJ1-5	CASTAGGWSNQPQHF	TGTGCCAGTACGGCAGGGGGTTGGAGCAATCAGCCCCAGCATTTT
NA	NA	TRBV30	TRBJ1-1	CAWSVLAENTEAFF	TGTGCCTGGAGTGTACTGGCGGAGAACACTGAAGCTTTCTTT
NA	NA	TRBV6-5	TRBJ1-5	CASSLSESNQPQHF	TGTGCCAGCAGTTTATCTGAGAGCAATCAGCCCCAGCATTTT
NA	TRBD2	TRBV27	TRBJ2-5	CASSLSSVAGTQYF	TGTGCCAGCAGTTTATCGTCGGTAGCGGGGACCCAGTACTTC
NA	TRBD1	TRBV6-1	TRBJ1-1	CASSAGQTLNTEAFF	TGTGCCAGCAGTGCGGGACAGACGTTGAACACTGAAGCTTTCTTT
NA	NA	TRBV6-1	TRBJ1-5	CASSPEMNQPQHF	TGTGCCAGCAGTCCGGAGATGAATCAGCCCCAGCATTTT
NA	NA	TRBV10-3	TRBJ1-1	CAISDTGYTEAFF	TGTGCCATCAGCGACACAGGGTACACTGAAGCTTTCTTT
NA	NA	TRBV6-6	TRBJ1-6	CASRSITLNSPLHF	TGTGCCAGCAGGTCAATAACCCTCAATTCACCCCTCCACTTT
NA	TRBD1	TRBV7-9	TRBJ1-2	CASSHGTGRGYTF	TGTGCCAGCAGCCATGGGACAGGGAGAGGCTACACCTTC
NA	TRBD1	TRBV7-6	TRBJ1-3	CASSQGTVLSFSGNTIYF	TGTGCCAGCAGCCAAGGGACAGTTCTTTCTTTCTCTGGAAACACCATATATTTT
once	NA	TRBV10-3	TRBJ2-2	CAISEVERAANTGELFF	TGTGCCATCAGTGAGGTGGAGCGGGCCGCGAACACCGGGGAGCTGTTTTTT
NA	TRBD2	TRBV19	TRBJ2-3	CASSITGTSGADTQYF	TGTGCCAGTAGTATAACCGGGACTAGCGGGGCAGATACGCAGTATTTT
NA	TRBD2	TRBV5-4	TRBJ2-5	CASSGSGSGGETQYF	TGTGCCAGCAGCGGTAGTGGTAGCGGGGGAGAGACCCAGTACTTC
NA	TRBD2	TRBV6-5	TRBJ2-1	CASSYMGLAGEEQFF	TGTGCCAGCAGCTACATGGGACTAGCGGGGGAGGAGCAGTTCTTC